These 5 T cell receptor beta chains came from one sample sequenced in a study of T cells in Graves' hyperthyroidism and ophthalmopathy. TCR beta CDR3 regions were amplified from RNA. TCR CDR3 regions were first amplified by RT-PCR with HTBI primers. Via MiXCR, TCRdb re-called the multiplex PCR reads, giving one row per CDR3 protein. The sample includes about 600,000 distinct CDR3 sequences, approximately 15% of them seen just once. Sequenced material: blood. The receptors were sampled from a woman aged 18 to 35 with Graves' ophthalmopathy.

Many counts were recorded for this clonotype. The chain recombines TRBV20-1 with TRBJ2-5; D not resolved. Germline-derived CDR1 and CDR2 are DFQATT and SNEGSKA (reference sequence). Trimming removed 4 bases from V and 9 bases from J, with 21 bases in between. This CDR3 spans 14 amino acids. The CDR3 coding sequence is TGCAGTGCTAAGACGGAGACGGCTGGAAGGCCCCAGTACTTC. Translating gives CSAKTETAGRPQYF.

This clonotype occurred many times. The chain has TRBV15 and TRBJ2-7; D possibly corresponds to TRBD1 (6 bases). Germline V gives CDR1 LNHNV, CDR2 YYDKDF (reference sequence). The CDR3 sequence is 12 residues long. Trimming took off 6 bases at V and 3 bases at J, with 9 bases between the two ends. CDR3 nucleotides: TGTGCCACCAGGGACAGTTTCTACGAGCAGTACTTC. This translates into CATRDSFYEQYF.

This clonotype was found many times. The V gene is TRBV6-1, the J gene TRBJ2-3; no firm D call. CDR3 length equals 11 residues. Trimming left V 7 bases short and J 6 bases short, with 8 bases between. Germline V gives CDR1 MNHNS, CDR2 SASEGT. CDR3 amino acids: CASKKTDTQYF. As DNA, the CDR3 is TGTGCCAGCAAGAAGACGGATACGCAGTATTTT.

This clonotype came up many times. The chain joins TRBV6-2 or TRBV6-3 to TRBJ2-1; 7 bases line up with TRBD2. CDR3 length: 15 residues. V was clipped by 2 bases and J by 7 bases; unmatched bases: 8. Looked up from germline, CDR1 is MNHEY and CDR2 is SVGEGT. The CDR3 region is CASSYGLAVGNEQFF. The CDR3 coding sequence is TGTGCCAGCAGTTACGGGCTAGCGGTTGGGAATGAGCAGTTCTTC.

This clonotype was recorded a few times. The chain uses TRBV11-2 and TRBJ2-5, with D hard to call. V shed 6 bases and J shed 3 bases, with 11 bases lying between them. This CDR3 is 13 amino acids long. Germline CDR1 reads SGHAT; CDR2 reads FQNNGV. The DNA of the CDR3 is TGTGCCAGCAGTGAATCCGGAGAAGAGACCCAGTACTTC. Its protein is CASSESGEETQYF.